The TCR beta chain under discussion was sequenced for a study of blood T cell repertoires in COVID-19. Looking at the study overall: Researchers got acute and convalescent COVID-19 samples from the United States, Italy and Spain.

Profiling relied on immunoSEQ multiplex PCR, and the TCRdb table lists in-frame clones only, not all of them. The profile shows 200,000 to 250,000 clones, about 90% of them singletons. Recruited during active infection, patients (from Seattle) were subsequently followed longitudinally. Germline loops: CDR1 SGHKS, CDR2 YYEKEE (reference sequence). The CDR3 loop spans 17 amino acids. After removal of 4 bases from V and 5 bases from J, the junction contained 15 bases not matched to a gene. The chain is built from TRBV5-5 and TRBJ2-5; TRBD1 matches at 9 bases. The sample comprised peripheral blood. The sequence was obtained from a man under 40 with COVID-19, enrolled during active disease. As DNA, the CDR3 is TGTGCCAGCAGCCTTGGAACAGGGGGCTCCCTCGGGGAGACCCAGTACTTC. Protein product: CASSLGTGGSLGETQYF.